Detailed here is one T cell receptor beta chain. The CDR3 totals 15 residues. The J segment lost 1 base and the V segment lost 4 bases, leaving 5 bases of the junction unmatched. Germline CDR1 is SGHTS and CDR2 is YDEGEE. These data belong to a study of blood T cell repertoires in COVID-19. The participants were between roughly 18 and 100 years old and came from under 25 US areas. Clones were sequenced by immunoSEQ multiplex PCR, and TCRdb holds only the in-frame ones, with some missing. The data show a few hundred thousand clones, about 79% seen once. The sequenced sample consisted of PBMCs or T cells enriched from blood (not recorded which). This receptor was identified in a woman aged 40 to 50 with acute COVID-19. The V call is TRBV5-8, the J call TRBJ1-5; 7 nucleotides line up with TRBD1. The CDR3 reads CASSRQGVSNQPQHF. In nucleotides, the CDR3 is TGTGCCAGCAGCCGCCAGGGGGTCAGCAATCAGCCCCAGCATTTT.